This note documents a single T cell receptor beta chain sequence. What it binds is not known. This entry comes from a study of monozygotic twins with inflammatory bowel disease. TCRdb reprocessed the 5' RACE reads and stores each CDR3 protein as one record, lacking DNA. The sample table includes approximately 400,000 distinct CDR3 sequences. Germline V CDR1 and CDR2: SGHAT, FQNNGV. CDR3 length equals 14 residues. General study points: Whether twins were concordant or discordant made no difference to repertoire similarity, possibly from limited power.

This clonotype was obtained from a human donor with ulcerative colitis or Crohn's disease, or a healthy co-twin of an affected twin (not recorded which). The chain couples TRBV11-2 to TRBJ2-5; TCRdb's assignment of TRBD1 cannot be checked, as there is no DNA. Sequenced: blood. CDR3 region: CASSQTGSEETQYF.